This is a list of T cell receptor beta chains from one sample in a study of blood T cell repertoires in COVID-19. The repertoire was sequenced with immunoSEQ multiplex PCR; TCRdb's copy has only in-frame clones and lacks some. This table holds about 300,000 clones, more than 70% found once. The specimen sequenced was peripheral blood. Every receptor here comes from a woman between 45 and 65 years old with acute or convalescent COVID-19. CDR3s include the opening cysteine and the closing phenylalanine or tryptophan. Each record gives: CDR3 length, clone size, J gene, V gene, CDR3 protein. Clone size is stated in some rows and not others, as once, few, many or a class when expanded.

CDR3 length: 16
clone size: -
J gene: TRBJ1-4
V gene: TRBV28
CDR3 protein: CASSPLLVATNEKLFF

CDR3 length: 15
clone size: -
J gene: TRBJ1-5
V gene: TRBV18
CDR3 protein: CASSPLGQGNQPQHF

CDR3 length: 13
clone size: -
J gene: TRBJ2-5
V gene: TRBV5-1
CDR3 protein: CASSLVQGETQYF

CDR3 length: 15
clone size: -
J gene: TRBJ2-5
V gene: TRBV11-1
CDR3 protein: CASSGVQGVLETQYF

CDR3 length: 16
clone size: -
J gene: TRBJ2-1
V gene: TRBV10-3
CDR3 protein: CAISDTTSGLYNEQFF

CDR3 length: 13
clone size: -
J gene: TRBJ1-5
V gene: TRBV12-3/TRBV12-4
CDR3 protein: CASSFQGDQPQHF

CDR3 length: 11
clone size: few
J gene: TRBJ1-1
V gene: TRBV12-3/TRBV12-4
CDR3 protein: CASSFGQKAFF

CDR3 length: 15
clone size: -
J gene: TRBJ2-3
V gene: TRBV28
CDR3 protein: CASSERGSLTDTQYF

CDR3 length: 18
clone size: -
J gene: TRBJ2-1
V gene: TRBV7-9
CDR3 protein: CASSLPPGSESSYNEQFF

CDR3 length: 14
clone size: -
J gene: TRBJ1-1
V gene: TRBV7-2
CDR3 protein: CASSSYRGITEAFF

CDR3 length: 11
clone size: -
J gene: TRBJ2-1
V gene: TRBV12-3/TRBV12-4
CDR3 protein: CASSPQREQFF

CDR3 length: 13
clone size: -
J gene: TRBJ1-1
V gene: TRBV6-5
CDR3 protein: CASRAGKNTEAFF

CDR3 length: 17
clone size: -
J gene: TRBJ2-3
V gene: TRBV4-1
CDR3 protein: CASSQEASRDRADTQYF

CDR3 length: 16
clone size: -
J gene: TRBJ2-3
V gene: TRBV7-2
CDR3 protein: CASSFGLAGAGDTQYF

CDR3 length: 18
clone size: -
J gene: TRBJ2-1
V gene: TRBV9
CDR3 protein: CASSVVPQLAGGYNEQFF

CDR3 length: 16
clone size: -
J gene: TRBJ1-5
V gene: TRBV27
CDR3 protein: CASSPGQLDSNQPQHF

CDR3 length: 15
clone size: -
J gene: TRBJ1-2
V gene: TRBV13
CDR3 protein: CASSSIMPGQGGYTF

CDR3 length: 15
clone size: -
J gene: TRBJ1-2
V gene: TRBV5-4
CDR3 protein: CASSLLGQGIYGYTF

CDR3 length: 15
clone size: -
J gene: TRBJ2-5
V gene: TRBV3-1/TRBV3-2
CDR3 protein: CASSPLDSNQETQYF

CDR3 length: 18
clone size: -
J gene: TRBJ2-6
V gene: TRBV7-3
CDR3 protein: CASSLNPRTGAGANVLTF

CDR3 length: 17
clone size: -
J gene: TRBJ2-7
V gene: TRBV4-2
CDR3 protein: CASSPAIYRTGRGQQYF

CDR3 length: 13
clone size: -
J gene: TRBJ2-7
V gene: TRBV6-2/TRBV6-3
CDR3 protein: CASSHGLPGEQYF

CDR3 length: 13
clone size: once
J gene: TRBJ1-2
V gene: TRBV5-1
CDR3 protein: CASSFSGGAGYTF

CDR3 length: 13
clone size: -
J gene: TRBJ1-5
V gene: TRBV2
CDR3 protein: CASSGQGDQPQHF

CDR3 length: 13
clone size: -
J gene: TRBJ1-2
V gene: TRBV28
CDR3 protein: CASSQGQGEGYTF

CDR3 length: 15
clone size: -
J gene: TRBJ2-2
V gene: TRBV27
CDR3 protein: CASSLSRGAAGELFF

CDR3 length: 17
clone size: -
J gene: TRBJ2-1
V gene: TRBV6-1
CDR3 protein: CASSEGRGLADYNEQFF

CDR3 length: 13
clone size: -
J gene: TRBJ1-1
V gene: TRBV7-3
CDR3 protein: CASSINRNTEAFF

CDR3 length: 19
clone size: -
J gene: TRBJ1-5
V gene: TRBV11-2
CDR3 protein: CASSLLDRGRSVSNQPQHF

CDR3 length: 14
clone size: -
J gene: TRBJ1-4
V gene: TRBV19
CDR3 protein: CASSITTANEKLFF

CDR3 length: 15
clone size: -
J gene: TRBJ2-5
V gene: TRBV5-1
CDR3 protein: CASSRTSGNQETQYF

CDR3 length: 15
clone size: -
J gene: TRBJ1-5
V gene: TRBV5-1
CDR3 protein: CASSFRGESNQPQHF

CDR3 length: 15
clone size: once
J gene: TRBJ1-5
V gene: TRBV18
CDR3 protein: CASSPALGVGQPQHF

CDR3 length: 14
clone size: -
J gene: TRBJ2-7
V gene: TRBV28
CDR3 protein: CASSWSGRSYEQYF

CDR3 length: 15
clone size: -
J gene: TRBJ2-1
V gene: TRBV30
CDR3 protein: CAWNDRDCHYCEQFF

CDR3 length: 13
clone size: -
J gene: TRBJ1-6
V gene: TRBV7-9
CDR3 protein: CASSPPQGPPLHF

CDR3 length: 13
clone size: -
J gene: TRBJ1-2
V gene: TRBV14
CDR3 protein: CASRQQGDSGYTF

CDR3 length: 15
clone size: -
J gene: TRBJ1-1
V gene: TRBV10-3
CDR3 protein: CAISDPHGMNTEAFF

CDR3 length: 11
clone size: -
J gene: TRBJ1-2
V gene: TRBV28
CDR3 protein: CASAARYGYTF

CDR3 length: 17
clone size: -
J gene: TRBJ2-3
V gene: TRBV10-1
CDR3 protein: CASSDPTGVVGTDTQYF

CDR3 length: 16
clone size: -
J gene: TRBJ2-7
V gene: TRBV19
CDR3 protein: CASSILSRVRRSEQYF

CDR3 length: 14
clone size: -
J gene: TRBJ1-3
V gene: TRBV6-5
CDR3 protein: CASSTGVRGNTIYF

CDR3 length: 13
clone size: -
J gene: TRBJ2-7
V gene: TRBV12-5
CDR3 protein: CASGLGTGQEQYF

CDR3 length: 16
clone size: -
J gene: TRBJ2-1
V gene: TRBV19
CDR3 protein: CASSIGGGRANNEQFF

CDR3 length: 18
clone size: once
J gene: TRBJ2-6
V gene: TRBV3-1/TRBV3-2
CDR3 protein: CASSYLSLSTSGANVLTF

CDR3 length: 14
clone size: -
J gene: TRBJ2-1
V gene: TRBV7-2
CDR3 protein: CASSLYSSPHEQFF

CDR3 length: 14
clone size: -
J gene: TRBJ1-2
V gene: TRBV28
CDR3 protein: CASTQVGQGGGYTF

CDR3 length: 11
clone size: -
J gene: TRBJ2-1
V gene: TRBV20-1
CDR3 protein: CSATPGDEQFF

CDR3 length: 13
clone size: -
J gene: TRBJ1-4
V gene: TRBV27
CDR3 protein: CASSEASGEKLFF

CDR3 length: 14
clone size: once
J gene: TRBJ2-5
V gene: TRBV28
CDR3 protein: CASSLGGRRETQYF

CDR3 length: 14
clone size: -
J gene: TRBJ2-5
V gene: TRBV30
CDR3 protein: CAWSSRTGWETQYF

CDR3 length: 15
clone size: -
J gene: TRBJ2-5
V gene: TRBV5-1
CDR3 protein: CASSLALAGQETQYF

CDR3 length: 15
clone size: -
J gene: TRBJ2-6
V gene: TRBV18
CDR3 protein: CASSQQGSGANVLTF